What follows are 7 T cell receptor beta chains derived from one specimen sequenced in a study of T cell clonality in common variable immunodeficiency. Findings and caveats of the study: Common variable immunodeficiency TCR beta sequences reportedly had fewer deletions and N-nucleotide insertions.

Antigens of these TCRs are unknown. The table came from immunoSEQ multiplex PCR; TCRdb's copy has only in-frame clones and leaves some out. The sample has about 19,000 clones, none seen only once. Sequenced material: peripheral blood mononuclear cells. The receptor set was obtained from a human donor with common variable immunodeficiency.

This clone appeared a few times. Read coverage stops 3 residues before the CDR3 terminus; the germline J gene supplies the remainder. The V gene is TRBV11-1, the J gene TRBJ1-1; no firm D call. Germline V gene sequence: CDR1 SGHAT, CDR2 FQDESV (reference sequence). This CDR3 region has 14 residues. The V and J ends lost 6 bases and 0 bases respectively, with 11 bases between them. The DNA read from the CDR3 is TGTGCCAGCAGTCAGCGGGTTTTGAACACTGAA. Encoded protein: CASSQRVLNTE. The full CDR3 is CASSQRVLNTEAFF.

This clone occurred many times. The CDR3 end lies 3 residues beyond the end of the read and is filled in from the germline J gene. This sequence joins TRBV29-1 and TRBJ2-5; a possible D gene is TRBD2 (5 bases). Per germline, CDR1 SQVTM and CDR2 ANQGSEA. V was clipped by 0 bases and J by 5 bases, with 13 bases between them. The CDR3 covers 14 residues. CDR3 residues: CSVEDKRVSETQYF. CDR3 bases read: TGCAGCGTTGAAGATAAGAGGGTCTCGGAGACC.

There are many counts of this clone. With the read ending 3 residues before the CDR3 end, the germline J gene is used to fill in that end. The genes are TRBV6-1 and TRBJ1-2, with a weak D call TRBD1 (5 bases). Germline CDR1 is MNHNS and CDR2 is SASEGT. The CDR3 runs 12 residues. The chain's CDR3 is CASSERGFGYTF. The CDR3 DNA, read in part, is TGTGCCAGCAGTGAGCGGGGGTTCGGC.

A word on this clone: From the germline J gene comes the end of the CDR3, since the read stops 3 residues before it. The V and J genes are TRBV20-1 and TRBJ2-3; TRBD1 aligns across 11 bases. The CDR3 has 13 amino acids. In germline, CDR1 is DFQATT, CDR2 SNEGSKA (reference sequence). The V and J ends lost 7 bases and 2 bases, in that order; junction bases with no gene match: 2. The DNA read from the CDR3 is TGCAGTGTCGGACAGGGGGCCACAGATACG. This gives the protein CSVGQGATDT. The complete CDR3 reads CSVGQGATDTQYF.

This clone came up a few times. The read ends 3 residues before the CDR3 terminus; that terminus is restored from the germline J gene. The chain employs TRBV19 and TRBJ1-2; perhaps TRBD1 as D (6 bases). The germline CDR1 and CDR2 sequences are LNHDA and SQIVND (reference sequence). The V and J ends lost 6 bases and 3 bases respectively, with 11 bases between them. CDR3 length equals 13 residues. CDR3 sequence reads: CASRSRTDYGYTF. CDR3 DNA (partial): TGTGCCAGTAGAAGTAGGACAGACTATGGC.

This clone has more than one count but fewer than ten. The read terminates 3 residues ahead of where the CDR3 ends, so the germline J gene completes it. The chain joins TRBV7-9 to TRBJ2-7, with D hard to call. V lost 2 bases, J lost 6 bases, and 8 bases lay in between. Germline-derived CDR1 and CDR2 are SEHNR and FQNEAQ (reference sequence). The CDR3 extends over 12 amino acids. The CDR3 protein is CASSLIGGEQYF. The covered CDR3 bases are TGTGCCAGCAGCTTAATTGGCGGCGAG.

By proportion, this clone is medium-sized (0.01 to 0.1%). This chain's CDR3 is CSASNRGSYNEQFF. The CDR3 bases that were read are TGCAGTGCTAGTAACAGGGGCTCCTACAATGAG. This chain links TRBV20-1 with TRBJ2-1; 7 bases align to TRBD1. The CDR3 end is not reached by the read, which stops 3 residues before it; the germline J gene fills it in. The germline CDR1 and CDR2 sequences are DFQATT and SNEGSKA (reference sequence). This CDR3 is 14 amino acids long. J lost 0 bases, V lost 3 bases, and 2 bases had no gene match.